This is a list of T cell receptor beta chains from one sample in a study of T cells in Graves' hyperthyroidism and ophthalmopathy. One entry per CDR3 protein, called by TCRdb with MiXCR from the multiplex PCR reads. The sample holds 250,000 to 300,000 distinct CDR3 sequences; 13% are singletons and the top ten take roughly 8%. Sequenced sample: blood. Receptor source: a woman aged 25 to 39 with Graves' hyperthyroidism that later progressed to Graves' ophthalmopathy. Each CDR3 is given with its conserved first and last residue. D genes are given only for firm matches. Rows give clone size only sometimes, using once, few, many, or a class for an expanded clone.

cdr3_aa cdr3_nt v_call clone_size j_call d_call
CASRKDTGELFF TGTGCCTCCAGAAAGGACACCGGGGAGCTGTTTTTT TRBV30 many TRBJ2-2 NA
CSAAGTTIEQYF TGCAGTGCCGCCGGGACTACCATAGAGCAGTACTTC TRBV20-1 NA TRBJ2-7 TRBD2
CASSISFAPYEQYF TGTGCCAGTAGTATTTCTTTCGCACCCTACGAGCAGTACTTC TRBV19 NA TRBJ2-7 NA
CASSQAGVGGGELFF TGTGCCAGCAGCCAAGCCGGGGTGGGTGGCGGGGAGCTGTTTTTT TRBV4-2 few TRBJ2-2 NA
CASSQDAVDYNEQFF TGTGCCAGCAGCCAAGATGCTGTGGACTACAATGAGCAGTTCTTC TRBV4-2 few TRBJ2-1 NA
CASSPHPGVFGELFF TGTGCCAGCAGTCCTCACCCGGGCGTTTTCGGGGAGCTGTTTTTT TRBV6-2/TRBV6-3 many TRBJ2-2 NA
CASSTRLAGVGNEQFF TGTGCCAGCAGTACCCGACTAGCGGGGGTGGGGAATGAGCAGTTCTTC TRBV2 many TRBJ2-1 TRBD2
CASSPFQITSGSVGEQYF TGCGCCAGCAGCCCGTTTCAGATAACTAGCGGGAGTGTGGGGGAGCAGTACTTC TRBV4-3 NA TRBJ2-7 TRBD2
CASSLKSEQYF TGTGCCAGCAGCTTAAAGTCCGAGCAGTACTTC TRBV7-2 many TRBJ2-7 NA
CASSVAGTSYDEQYF TGTGCCAGCAGCGTAGCGGGGACTAGTTATGACGAGCAGTACTTC TRBV9 many TRBJ2-7 TRBD2
CSAPDYSYEQYF TGCAGTGCTCCGGACTACTCCTACGAGCAGTACTTC TRBV20-1 many TRBJ2-7 NA
CASSQDYPLAASSGANVLTF TGCGCCAGCAGCCAAGATTACCCGCTAGCGGCAAGCTCTGGGGCCAACGTCCTGACTTTC TRBV4-3 few TRBJ2-6 TRBD2
CASSPGSGGNQPQHF TGTGCCAGCAGCCCGGGGAGCGGGGGCAATCAGCCCCAGCATTTT TRBV2 many TRBJ1-5 NA
CASSYGTGGRRENTGELFF TGTGCCAGCAGTTACGGGACAGGGGGACGGCGGGAAAACACCGGGGAGCTGTTTTTT TRBV6-2/TRBV6-3 few TRBJ2-2 TRBD1
CATSREGGTSYEQYF TGTGCCACCAGCAGAGAGGGGGGAACCTCCTACGAGCAGTACTTC TRBV15 many TRBJ2-7 NA
CASSLVRDAATTGELFF TGTGCCAGCAGCTTAGTCCGGGACGCGGCTACCACCGGGGAGCTGTTTTTT TRBV7-8 many TRBJ2-2 NA
CASSPIRLEGAQYF TGTGCCAGCAGTCCGATCCGACTTGAGGGAGCCCAGTACTTC TRBV6-1 NA TRBJ2-5 NA
CASSLQAPETQYF TGTGCCAGCAGTTTACAAGCCCCAGAGACCCAGTACTTC TRBV28 many TRBJ2-5 NA
CASSLAPDTQYF TGTGCCAGCAGCTTGGCCCCGGATACGCAGTATTTT TRBV7-2 many TRBJ2-3 NA
CASSPVGGNNSPLHF TGTGCCAGCAGCCCCGTCGGAGGGAACAATTCACCCCTCCACTTT TRBV7-3 many TRBJ1-6 NA
CASSLAKGTSGYNEQFF TGTGCCAGCAGCTTAGCGAAAGGGACTAGCGGATACAATGAGCAGTTCTTC TRBV7-2 many TRBJ2-1 TRBD2
CASSLISGSEGVDEQFF TGTGCCAGTAGTCTCATTAGCGGGAGCGAAGGGGTCGATGAGCAGTTCTTC TRBV19 many TRBJ2-1 TRBD2
CSVSGANTGELFF TGCAGCGTTAGCGGAGCGAACACCGGGGAGCTGTTTTTT TRBV29-1 few TRBJ2-2 NA
CSARVFGTDTQYF TGCAGTGCTAGAGTCTTCGGGACAGATACGCAGTATTTT TRBV20-1 many TRBJ2-3 NA
CSARTAGTEAFF TGCAGCGCCCGGACGGCCGGCACTGAAGCTTTCTTT TRBV29-1 many TRBJ1-1 NA
CASSLVQQEDEQYF TGCGCCAGCAGCTTGGTTCAGCAGGAGGACGAGCAGTACTTC TRBV5-1 NA TRBJ2-7 NA
CASSFLRGSSYNEQFF TGTGCCAGCAGTTTCCTCCGGGGGAGCTCCTACAATGAGCAGTTCTTC TRBV6-1 many TRBJ2-1 NA
CASSPSRTAADTQYF TGTGCCAGCAGTCCCTCTCGGACAGCAGCAGATACGCAGTATTTT TRBV27 once TRBJ2-3 NA
CASSYAFGTPSYEQYF TGTGCCAGCAGTTACGCTTTCGGGACTCCCTCCTACGAGCAGTACTTC TRBV6-2/TRBV6-3 many TRBJ2-7 NA
CASSYSGEQYF TGTGCCAGCAGTTACTCTGGAGAGCAGTACTTC TRBV6-2/TRBV6-3 many TRBJ2-7 NA
CASNGEEYEQYF TGTGCCAGCAACGGTGAGGAGTACGAGCAGTACTTC TRBV27 NA TRBJ2-7 NA
CASAPGASRRDNSYNEQFF TGTGCCAGTGCCCCGGGCGCTTCCCGACGAGATAACTCCTACAATGAGCAGTTCTTC TRBV19 NA TRBJ2-1 NA
CATSDFKGLTYF TGTGCCACCAGTGATTTTAAGGGACTCACATACTTC TRBV24-1 few TRBJ2-5 NA
CAWSKRGGYNEQFF TGTGCCTGGAGTAAGCGGGGGGGCTACAATGAGCAGTTCTTC TRBV30 many TRBJ2-1 TRBD2
CASGTSASYNEQFF TGTGCCAGCGGTACTAGCGCCTCCTACAATGAGCAGTTCTTC TRBV12-3/TRBV12-4 many TRBJ2-1 TRBD2
CATSIGTGGWYEQYF TGTGCCACCAGCATTGGGACAGGGGGCTGGTACGAGCAGTACTTC TRBV15 many TRBJ2-7 TRBD1
CASSGRTSGTSYEQYF TGTGCCAGCAGCGGCAGGACTAGCGGGACTTCCTACGAGCAGTACTTC TRBV7-6 NA TRBJ2-7 TRBD2
CSVVTKLSYEQYF TGCAGTGTTGTGACTAAACTCTCCTACGAGCAGTACTTC TRBV20-1 many TRBJ2-7 NA
CASRGTGGLGSRVRAETQYF TGTGCCAGCAGAGGGACAGGGGGCTTAGGTTCTAGGGTCAGGGCAGAGACCCAGTACTTC TRBV28 NA TRBJ2-5 TRBD1
CARTDRAPQETQYF TGTGCCAGAACGGACAGGGCCCCCCAAGAGACCCAGTACTTC TRBV6-2/TRBV6-3 many TRBJ2-5 TRBD1
CASSLRGVGTGEDEQFF TGTGCCAGCAGCTTAAGGGGGGTAGGGACAGGGGAGGATGAGCAGTTCTTC TRBV7-3 many TRBJ2-1 TRBD1
CASSFDISGGYQETQYF TGTGCCAGCAGTTTCGATATTAGCGGGGGGTACCAAGAGACCCAGTACTTC TRBV6-2/TRBV6-3 many TRBJ2-5 TRBD2
CATSREYSGSGPEQFF TGTGCCACCAGCAGAGAATATAGCGGGAGCGGCCCAGAGCAGTTCTTC TRBV15 few TRBJ2-1 TRBD2
CASSQAGNHGGYTF TGTGCCAGCAGCCAAGCCGGGAACCACGGGGGCTACACCTTC TRBV14 many TRBJ1-2 NA
CASSLGAASNQPQHF TGTGCCAGCAGCTTGGGGGCGGCAAGCAATCAGCCCCAGCATTTT TRBV5-6 NA TRBJ1-5 NA
CSAPEASVGAATNEKLFF TGCAGTGCTCCCGAGGCGTCCGTAGGGGCGGCAACTAATGAAAAACTGTTTTTT TRBV20-1 NA TRBJ1-4 NA
CASSRPYTANEQFF TGTGCCAGCAGCCGCCCGTATACAGCCAATGAGCAGTTCTTC TRBV5-8 NA TRBJ2-1 NA
CASSPGGGNEQYF TGTGCCAGCTCACCAGGGGGTGGGAACGAGCAGTACTTC TRBV18 many TRBJ2-7 NA
CASSARGDGNTIYF TGTGCCAGCAGTGCAAGGGGAGACGGAAACACCATATATTTT TRBV6-1 few TRBJ1-3 NA
CSVDSGGPTLEETQYF TGCAGCGTTGACTCCGGAGGCCCCACCCTCGAGGAGACCCAGTACTTC TRBV29-1 NA TRBJ2-5 NA
CSARVPGLAGGPSSYNEQFF TGCAGTGCTAGAGTTCCGGGACTAGCGGGAGGGCCCAGCTCCTACAATGAGCAGTTCTTC TRBV20-1 once TRBJ2-1 TRBD2